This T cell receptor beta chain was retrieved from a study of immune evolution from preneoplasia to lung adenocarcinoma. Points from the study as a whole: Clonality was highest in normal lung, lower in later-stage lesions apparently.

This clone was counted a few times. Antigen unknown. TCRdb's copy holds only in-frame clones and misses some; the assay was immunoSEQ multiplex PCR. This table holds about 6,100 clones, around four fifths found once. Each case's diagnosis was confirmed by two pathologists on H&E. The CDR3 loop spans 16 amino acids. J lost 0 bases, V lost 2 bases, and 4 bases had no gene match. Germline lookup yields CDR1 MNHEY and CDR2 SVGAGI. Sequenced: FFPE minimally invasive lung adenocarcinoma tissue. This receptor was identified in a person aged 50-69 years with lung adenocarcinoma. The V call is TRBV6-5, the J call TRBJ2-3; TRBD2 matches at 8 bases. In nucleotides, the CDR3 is TGTGCCAGCAGTTACAGGCGGGGGGCTAGCACAGATACGCAGTATTTT. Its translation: CASSYRRGASTDTQYF.